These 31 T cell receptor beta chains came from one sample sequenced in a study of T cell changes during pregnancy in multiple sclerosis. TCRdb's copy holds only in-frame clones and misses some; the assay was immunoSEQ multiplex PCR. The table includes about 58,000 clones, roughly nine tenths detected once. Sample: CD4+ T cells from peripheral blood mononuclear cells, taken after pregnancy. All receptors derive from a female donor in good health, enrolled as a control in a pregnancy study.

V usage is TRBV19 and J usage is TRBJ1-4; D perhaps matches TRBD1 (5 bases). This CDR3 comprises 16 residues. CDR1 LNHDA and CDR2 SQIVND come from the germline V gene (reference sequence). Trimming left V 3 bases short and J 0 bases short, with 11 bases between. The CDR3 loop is CASSILGQATNEKLFF. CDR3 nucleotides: TGTGCCAGTAGTATTTTGGGGCAAGCAACTAATGAAAAACTGTTTTTT.

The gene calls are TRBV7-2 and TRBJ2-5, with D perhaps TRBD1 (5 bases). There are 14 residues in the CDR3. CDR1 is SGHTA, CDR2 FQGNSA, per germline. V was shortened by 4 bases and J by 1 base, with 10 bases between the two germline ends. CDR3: CASSSRQIQETQYF. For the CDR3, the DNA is TGTGCCAGCAGCTCTCGACAGATCCAAGAGACCCAGTACTTC.

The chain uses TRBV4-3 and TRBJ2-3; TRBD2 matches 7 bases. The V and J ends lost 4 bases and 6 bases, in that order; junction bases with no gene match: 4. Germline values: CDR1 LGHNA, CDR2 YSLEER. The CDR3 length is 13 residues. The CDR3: CASSREGGDTQYF. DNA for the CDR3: TGCGCCAGCAGCCGGGAGGGTGGGGATACGCAGTATTTT.

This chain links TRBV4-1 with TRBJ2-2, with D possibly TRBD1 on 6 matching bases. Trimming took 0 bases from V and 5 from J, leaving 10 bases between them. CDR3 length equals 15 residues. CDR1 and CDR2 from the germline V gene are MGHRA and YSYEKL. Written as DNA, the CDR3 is TGCGCCAGCAGCCAAGAGCAGGGGAGTACCGGGGAGCTGTTTTTT. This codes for CASSQEQGSTGELFF.

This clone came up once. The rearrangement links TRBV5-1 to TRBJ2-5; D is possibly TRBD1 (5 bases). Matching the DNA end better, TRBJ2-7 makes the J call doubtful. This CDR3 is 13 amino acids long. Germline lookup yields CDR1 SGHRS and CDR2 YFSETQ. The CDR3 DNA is TGCGCCAGCAGCTTGGCCAGGGAAAGCGAGCAGTACTTC. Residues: CASSLARESEQYF.

CDR3: CASSLHTGELFF. The CDR3 DNA reads as TGCGCCAGCAGCCTACACACCGGGGAGCTGTTTTTT. The chain joins TRBV5-1 to TRBJ2-2, with unresolved D. The germline CDR1 and CDR2 sequences are SGHRS and YFSETQ. This CDR3 is 12 amino acids long. V lost 4 bases to trimming and J lost 3 bases, with 4 bases between them.

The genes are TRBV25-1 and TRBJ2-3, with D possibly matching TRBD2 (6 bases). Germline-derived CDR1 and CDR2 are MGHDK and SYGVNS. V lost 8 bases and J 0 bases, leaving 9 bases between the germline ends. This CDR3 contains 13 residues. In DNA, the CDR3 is TGTGCCAGCGTAGCGGATAGCACAGATACGCAGTATTTT. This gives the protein CASVADSTDTQYF.

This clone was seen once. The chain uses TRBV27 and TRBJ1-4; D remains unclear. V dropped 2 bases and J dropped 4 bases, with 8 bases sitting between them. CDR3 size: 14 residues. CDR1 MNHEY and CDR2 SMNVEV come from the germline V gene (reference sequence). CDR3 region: CASSLIRSNEKLFF. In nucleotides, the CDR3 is TGTGCCAGCAGTTTAATTCGGAGTAATGAAAAACTGTTTTTT.

CDR3 protein: CASSIGYSNQPQHF. The CDR3 nucleotides read TGTGCCAGTAGTATAGGTTATAGCAATCAGCCCCAGCATTTT. The chain employs TRBV19 and TRBJ1-5; no definite D call. The ends were cut back, 1 base at V and 0 bases at J, with 4 bases in the middle. The germline V gene encodes CDR1 LNHDA and CDR2 SQIVND (reference sequence). CDR3 size: 14 residues. The full variable domain, with the rest looked up from reference TRBV19 and TRBJ1-5, is DGGITQSPKYLFRKEGQNVTLSCEQNLNHDAMYWYRQDPGQGLRLIYYSQIVNDFQKGDIAEGYSVSREKKESFPLTVTSAQKNPTAFYLCASSIGYSNQPQHFGDGTRLSIL.

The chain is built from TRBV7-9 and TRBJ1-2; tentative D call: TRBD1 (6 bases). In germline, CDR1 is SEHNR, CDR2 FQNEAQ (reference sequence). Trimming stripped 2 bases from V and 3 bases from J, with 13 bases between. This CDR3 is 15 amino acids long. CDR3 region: CASSLRQGRDYGYTF. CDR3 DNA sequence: TGTGCCAGCAGCTTAAGGCAGGGGAGGGACTATGGCTACACCTTC.

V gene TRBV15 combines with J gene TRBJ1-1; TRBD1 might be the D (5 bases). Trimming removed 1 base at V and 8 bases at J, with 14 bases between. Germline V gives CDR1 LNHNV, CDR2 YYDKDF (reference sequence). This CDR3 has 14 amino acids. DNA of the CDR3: TGTGCCACCAGCAGAGTTCGGGGGACGGGAGAAGCTTTCTTT. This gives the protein CATSRVRGTGEAFF.

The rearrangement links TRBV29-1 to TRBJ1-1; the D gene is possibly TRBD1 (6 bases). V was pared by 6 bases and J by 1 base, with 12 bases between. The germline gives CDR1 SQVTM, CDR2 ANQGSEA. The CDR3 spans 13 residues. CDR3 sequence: CSVGGRGNTEAFF. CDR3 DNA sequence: TGCAGCGTCGGGGGGCGGGGGAACACTGAAGCTTTCTTT.

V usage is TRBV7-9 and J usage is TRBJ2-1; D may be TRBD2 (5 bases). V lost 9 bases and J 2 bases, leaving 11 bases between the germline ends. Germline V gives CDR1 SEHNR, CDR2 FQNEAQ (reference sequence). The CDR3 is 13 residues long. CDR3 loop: CASRWRAYNEQFF. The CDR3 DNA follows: TGTGCCAGTCGGTGGCGGGCCTACAATGAGCAGTTCTTC.

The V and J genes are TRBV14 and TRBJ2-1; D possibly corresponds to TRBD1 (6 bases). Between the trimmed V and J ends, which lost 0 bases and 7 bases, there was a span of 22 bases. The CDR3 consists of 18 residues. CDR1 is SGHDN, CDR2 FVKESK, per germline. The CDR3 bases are TGTGCCAGCAGCCAAGAGAGCGGTGGGGGCCAGGTCAAAAATGAGCAGTTCTTC. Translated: CASSQESGGGQVKNEQFF.

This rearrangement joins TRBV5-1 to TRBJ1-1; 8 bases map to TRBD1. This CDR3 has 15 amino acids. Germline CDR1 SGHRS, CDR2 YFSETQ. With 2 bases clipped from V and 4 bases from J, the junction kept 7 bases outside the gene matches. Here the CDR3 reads CASSFTGGGGTEAFF. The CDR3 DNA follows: TGCGCCAGCAGCTTCACAGGGGGAGGTGGCACTGAAGCTTTCTTT.

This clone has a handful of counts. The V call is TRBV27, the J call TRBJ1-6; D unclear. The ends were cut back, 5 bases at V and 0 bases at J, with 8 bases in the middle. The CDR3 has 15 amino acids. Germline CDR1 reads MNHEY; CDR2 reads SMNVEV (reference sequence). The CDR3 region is CASSAISSYNSPLHF. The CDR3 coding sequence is TGTGCCAGCAGTGCTATTAGCTCCTATAATTCACCCCTCCACTTT.

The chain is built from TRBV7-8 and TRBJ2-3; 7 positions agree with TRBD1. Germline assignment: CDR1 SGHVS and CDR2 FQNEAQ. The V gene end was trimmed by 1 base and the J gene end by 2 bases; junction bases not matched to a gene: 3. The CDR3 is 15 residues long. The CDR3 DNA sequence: TGTGCCAGCAGCTTAGTGGACAGGCCCACAGATACGCAGTATTTT. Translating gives CASSLVDRPTDTQYF. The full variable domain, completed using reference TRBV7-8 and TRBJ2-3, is GAGVSQSPRYKVAKRGQDVALRCDPISGHVSLFWYQQALGQGPEFLTYFQNEAQLDKSGLPSDRFFAERPEGSVSTLKIQRTQQEDSAVYLCASSLVDRPTDTQYFGPGTRLTVL.

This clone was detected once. The CDR3 is CASSLEWDSYGYTF. The CDR3 coding sequence is TGTGCCAGCAGCTTAGAATGGGACAGCTATGGCTACACCTTC. The V and J genes are TRBV7-9 and TRBJ1-2, with 7 nucleotides matching TRBD1. Germline V gene lookup returns CDR1 SEHNR and CDR2 FQNEAQ (reference sequence). The V gene end was trimmed by 1 base and the J gene end by 4 bases; junction bases not matched to a gene: 3. The CDR3 spans 14 residues.

This CDR3 is CASSFGLAGGQETQYF. CDR3 sequence (DNA): TGCGCCAGCAGCTTTGGACTAGCGGGGGGGCAAGAGACCCAGTACTTC. The chain recombines TRBV5-1 with TRBJ2-5, with 15 bases fitting TRBD2. The CDR3 loop spans 16 amino acids. In germline, CDR1 is SGHRS, CDR2 YFSETQ. The V and J ends lost 2 bases and 2 bases, in that order; junction bases with no gene match: 1.

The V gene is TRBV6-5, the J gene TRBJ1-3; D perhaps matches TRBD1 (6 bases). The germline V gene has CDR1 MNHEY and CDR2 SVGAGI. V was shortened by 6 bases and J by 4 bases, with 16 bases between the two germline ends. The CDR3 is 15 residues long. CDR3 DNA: TGTGCCAGCAGACCCTCGGGAGGGGGAGGAAACACCATATATTTT. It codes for CASRPSGGGGNTIYF.

In DNA, the CDR3 is TGTGCCAGCAGTTACGGGACAGGGGCTGGAAACACCATATATTTT. Protein sequence: CASSYGTGAGNTIYF. The chain uses TRBV6-5 and TRBJ1-3; 10 nucleotides match TRBD1. This CDR3 has 15 amino acids. V lost 2 bases and J lost 2; bases outside the gene matches: 0. Germline lookup yields CDR1 MNHEY and CDR2 SVGAGI.

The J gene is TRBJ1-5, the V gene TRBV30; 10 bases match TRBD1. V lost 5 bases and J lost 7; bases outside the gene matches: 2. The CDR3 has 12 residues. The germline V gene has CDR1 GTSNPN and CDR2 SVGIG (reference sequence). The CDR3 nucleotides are TGTGCCTGGGGACAGGGGGGACAGCCCCAGCATTTT. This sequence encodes CAWGQGGQPQHF.

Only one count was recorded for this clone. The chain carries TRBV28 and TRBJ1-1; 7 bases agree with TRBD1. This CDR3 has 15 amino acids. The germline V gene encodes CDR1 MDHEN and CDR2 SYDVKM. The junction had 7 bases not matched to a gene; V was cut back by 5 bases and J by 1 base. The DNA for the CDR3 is TGTGCCAGCAGTCCAGCGACAGGGCCGAACACTGAAGCTTTCTTT. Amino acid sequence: CASSPATGPNTEAFF. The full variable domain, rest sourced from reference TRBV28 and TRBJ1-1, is DVKVTQSSRYLVKRTGEKVFLECVQDMDHENMFWYRQDPGLGLRLIYFSYDVKMKEKGDIPEGYSVSREKKERFSLILESASTNQTSMYLCASSPATGPNTEAFFGQGTRLTVV.

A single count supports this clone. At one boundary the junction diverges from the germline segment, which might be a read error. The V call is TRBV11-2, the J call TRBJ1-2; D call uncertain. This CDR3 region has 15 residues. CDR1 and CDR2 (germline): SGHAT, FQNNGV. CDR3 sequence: CASTLDPQDLYGYTF. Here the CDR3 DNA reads TGTGCCAGCACCTTAGACCCCCAGGATCTCTATGGCTACACCTTC.

The CDR3 sequence is CASSHGQGVSAEQYF. In nucleotides, the CDR3 is TGTGCCAGCAGCCACGGACAGGGGGTTTCAGCCGAGCAGTACTTC. The chain has TRBV14 and TRBJ2-7, with TRBD1 identical over 10 bases. The CDR3 runs 15 residues. Trimming at V came to 3 bases and at J to 6 bases, leaving 8 bases not matched to a gene. CDR1 is SGHDN, CDR2 FVKESK, per germline. The full variable domain, its missing parts supplied by reference TRBV14 and TRBJ2-7, is EAGVTQFPSHSVIEKGQTVTLRCDPISGHDNLYWYRRVMGKEIKFLLHFVKESKQDESGMPNNRFLAERTGGTYSTLKVQPAELEDSGVYFCASSHGQGVSAEQYFGPGTRLTVT.

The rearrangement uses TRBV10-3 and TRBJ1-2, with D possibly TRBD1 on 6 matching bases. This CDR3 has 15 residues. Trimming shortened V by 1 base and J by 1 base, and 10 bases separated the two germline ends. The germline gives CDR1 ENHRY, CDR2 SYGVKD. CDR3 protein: CAISELGRGNYGYTF. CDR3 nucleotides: TGTGCCATCAGTGAGTTGGGCAGGGGTAACTATGGCTACACCTTC.

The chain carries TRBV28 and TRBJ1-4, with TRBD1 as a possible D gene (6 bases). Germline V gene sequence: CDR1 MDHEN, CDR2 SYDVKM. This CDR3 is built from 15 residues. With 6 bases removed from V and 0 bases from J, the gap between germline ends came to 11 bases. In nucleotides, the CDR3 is TGTGCCAGCAGGCTAGGGGGATCAACTAATGAAAAACTGTTTTTT. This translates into CASRLGGSTNEKLFF.

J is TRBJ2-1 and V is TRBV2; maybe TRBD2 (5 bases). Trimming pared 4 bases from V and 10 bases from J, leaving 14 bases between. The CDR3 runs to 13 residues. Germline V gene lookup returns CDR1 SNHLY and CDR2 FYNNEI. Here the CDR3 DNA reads TGTGCCAGCAGTGCCCGAGGACGGGAAGAGCAGTTCTTC. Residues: CASSARGREEQFF.

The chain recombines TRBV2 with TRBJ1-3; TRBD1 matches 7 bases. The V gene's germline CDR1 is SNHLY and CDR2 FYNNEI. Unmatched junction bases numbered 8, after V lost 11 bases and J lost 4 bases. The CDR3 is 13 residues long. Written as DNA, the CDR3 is TGTGCCTTACAGGGGAATTTGGGAAACACCATATATTTT. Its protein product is CALQGNLGNTIYF.

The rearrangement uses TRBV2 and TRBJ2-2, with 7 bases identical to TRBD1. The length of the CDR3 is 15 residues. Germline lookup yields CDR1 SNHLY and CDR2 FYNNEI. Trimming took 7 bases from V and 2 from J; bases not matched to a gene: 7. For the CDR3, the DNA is TGTGCCAGCAAAAAAGGGGGCCGAAACACCGGGGAGCTGTTTTTT. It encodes CASKKGGRNTGELFF.

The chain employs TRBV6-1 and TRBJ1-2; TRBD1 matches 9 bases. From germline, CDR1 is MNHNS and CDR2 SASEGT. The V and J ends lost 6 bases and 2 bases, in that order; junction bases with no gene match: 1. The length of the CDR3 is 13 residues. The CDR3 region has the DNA TGTGCCAGCAGCGGACAGGGGAACTATGGCTACACCTTC. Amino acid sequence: CASSGQGNYGYTF.